The 13 T cell receptor beta chains below were found in one sample sequenced in a study of CD8+ T cells in alopecia areata listed by TCRdb under 2018. The library was generated by the immunoSEQ multiplex PCR assay. RNA was extracted from all samples and reverse transcribed into cDNA as template for TCR sequencing. What TCRdb holds here is the immuneACCESS table cut down to in-frame rearrangements. Part of the clones is not present; checked against another copy, under half of the missing clones reflect an unresolved V gene, and the others are unexplained. The sample data list 100,000 to 150,000 clones, and about 61% of these were observed just once. Around 2.7% of the sample is in the top ten clones. The sequenced material came from CD4+ T cells sorted from blood. The receptors shown here come from a human donor in good health.

The V call is TRBV4-2, the J call TRBJ2-2; tentative D call: TRBD1 (5 bases). This CDR3 is built from 15 residues. V was pared by 3 bases and J by 1 base, with 9 bases between. Per germline, CDR1 LGHNA and CDR2 YNFKEQ. The chain's CDR3 is CASSQRQGNTGELFF. CDR3 DNA: TGTGCCAGCAGCCAGAGGCAGGGGAACACCGGGGAGCTGTTTTTT.

The chain couples TRBV7-2 to TRBJ2-1, with D uncertain. V lost 6 bases and J lost 2, with 11 bases in between. Germline-derived CDR1 and CDR2 are SGHTA and FQGNSA. This CDR3 region has 14 residues. The CDR3 coding sequence is TGTGCCAGCAGGAGACCTGCGGCCTACAATGAGCAGTTCTTC. This translates into CASRRPAAYNEQFF.

V gene TRBV19 combines with J gene TRBJ2-7; the match to TRBD1 covers 8 bases. The junction had 6 bases not matched to a gene; V was cut back by 3 bases and J by 2 bases. The CDR3 is 15 amino acids. CDR1 and CDR2 from the germline V gene are LNHDA and SQIVND (reference sequence). The CDR3 sequence is CASSIQGARAYEQYF. The CDR3, as DNA: TGTGCCAGTAGTATCCAGGGGGCGCGGGCCTACGAGCAGTACTTC.

The sample holds a few counts of this clone. The chain recombines TRBV5-1 with TRBJ2-3, with TRBD2 identical over 10 bases. The V gene's germline CDR1 is SGHRS and CDR2 YFSETQ. The ends lost 4 bases at V and 0 bases at J; junction bases unmatched: 14. CDR3 size: 19 residues. The CDR3 loop is CASSPQTIAGGFSTDTQYF. The DNA of the CDR3 is TGCGCCAGCAGCCCCCAGACAATAGCGGGGGGCTTTAGCACAGATACGCAGTATTTT.

The rearrangement uses TRBV2 and TRBJ1-1; D may be TRBD1 (5 bases). Germline V gene lookup returns CDR1 SNHLY and CDR2 FYNNEI. V shed 2 bases and J shed 6 bases, with 10 bases lying between them. This CDR3 spans 13 amino acids. The CDR3 DNA reads as TGTGCCAGCAGTGAAAACGGGGACTCTGAAGCTTTCTTT. It translates to CASSENGDSEAFF.

This clone came up a few times. The CDR3 nucleotides are TGTGCCAGCTCACCGGGGGGGATTCGGTTCAGCACTGAAGCTTTCTTT. As protein: CASSPGGIRFSTEAFF. The chain employs TRBV18 and TRBJ1-1; possible D gene TRBD1, 5 bases. Germline CDR1 KGHSH, CDR2 LQKENI. The CDR3 contains 16 residues. Trimming pared 3 bases from V and 4 bases from J, leaving 18 bases between. Full variable domain (remainder filled in from reference TRBV18 and TRBJ1-1): NAGVMQNPRHLVRRRGQEARLRCSPMKGHSHVYWYRQLPEEGLKFMVYLQKENIIDESGMPKERFSAEFPKEGPSILRIQQVVRGDSAAYFCASSPGGIRFSTEAFFGQGTRLTVV.

V and J are TRBV2 and TRBJ1-5; D gene ambiguous. Trimming left V 7 bases short and J 3 bases short, with 13 bases between. Germline V gene lookup returns CDR1 SNHLY and CDR2 FYNNEI. This CDR3 contains 14 residues. The CDR3 spells CASTLRRNNQPQHF. As DNA, the CDR3 is TGTGCCAGCACGTTGAGACGCAACAATCAGCCCCAGCATTTT.

The chain uses TRBV9 and TRBJ2-5; weak D call: TRBD2 (5 bases). The germline V gene encodes CDR1 SGDLS and CDR2 YYNGEE. Trimming cost V 6 bases and J 5 bases, with 17 bases left between them. The CDR3 sequence is 14 residues long. Here the CDR3 reads CASTWGVRGETQYF. CDR3 nucleotide sequence: TGTGCCAGCACCTGGGGAGTTCGAGGGGAGACCCAGTACTTC.

The chain is built from TRBV10-3 and TRBJ1-1, with TRBD1 as a possible D gene (6 bases). This CDR3 contains 14 residues. V was shortened by 0 bases and J by 1 base, with 6 bases between the two germline ends. The germline CDR1 and CDR2 sequences are ENHRY and SYGVKD. The CDR3 coding sequence is TGTGCCATCAGTGAGTCGGACAGGAACACTGAAGCTTTCTTT. Translating gives CAISESDRNTEAFF.

This clone was observed a handful of times. The rearrangement joins TRBV19 to TRBJ2-1; a possible D gene is TRBD2 (6 bases). With 3 bases removed from V and 7 bases from J, the gap between germline ends came to 16 bases. CDR1 LNHDA and CDR2 SQIVND come from the germline V gene (reference sequence). The CDR3 contains 15 residues. The CDR3 DNA reads as TGTGCCAGTAGTATCCAGGAACTAGCCAAGAATGAGCAGTTCTTC. The encoded protein is CASSIQELAKNEQFF.

V is TRBV30 and J is TRBJ2-5; possibly TRBD2 for D (5 bases). This CDR3 contains 13 residues. Germline CDR1 reads GTSNPN; CDR2 reads SVGIG (reference sequence). V lost 2 bases to trimming and J lost 1 base, with 8 bases between them. The CDR3 bases are TGTGCCTGGAGTCCCGGACTCCAAGAGACCCAGTACTTC. It is translated as CAWSPGLQETQYF. Supplemented by reference TRBV30 and TRBJ2-5, the full variable domain reads SQTIHQWPATLVQPVGSPLSLECTVEGTSNPNLYWYRQAAGRGLQLLFYSVGIGQISSEVPQNLSASRPQDRQFILSSKKLLLSDSGFYLCAWSPGLQETQYFGPGTRLLVL.

The chain links TRBV25-1 to TRBJ2-5, with D possibly TRBD2 on 5 matching bases. The CDR3 runs 14 residues. Germline loops: CDR1 MGHDK, CDR2 SYGVNS. V dropped 6 bases and J dropped 1 base, with 12 bases sitting between them. Here the CDR3 DNA reads TGTGCCAGCAGAGACGGACTCCTCCAAGAGACCCAGTACTTC. Translation gives CASRDGLLQETQYF. The full variable domain, its missing parts supplied by reference TRBV25-1 and TRBJ2-5, is EADIYQTPRYLVIGTGKKITLECSQTMGHDKMYWYQQDPGMELHLIHYSYGVNSTEKGDLSSESTVSRIRTEHFPLTLESARPSHTSQYLCASRDGLLQETQYFGPGTRLLVL.

The J gene is TRBJ2-3, the V gene TRBV11-2; 10 positions agree with TRBD2. CDR3 length: 17 amino acids. Germline assignment: CDR1 SGHAT and CDR2 FQNNGV. V lost 1 base, J lost 2 bases, and 6 bases stayed unmatched. For the CDR3, the DNA is TGTGCCAGCAGCTTAGGGCTAGCGGGGGCCGTCACAGATACGCAGTATTTT. Its translation is CASSLGLAGAVTDTQYF.